What follows are 16 T cell receptor beta chains derived from one specimen sequenced in a study of blood T cell repertoires in COVID-19. Repertoires were generated with immunoSEQ multiplex PCR, while TCRdb's copy carries only in-frame clones and drops some. Of approximately 120,000 clones listed, about four fifths are singletons. The sequencing sample was made of peripheral blood. The receptors come from a man older than 75 with active or convalescent COVID-19.

This chain connects TRBV19 to TRBJ1-1; the match to TRBD1 covers 9 bases. V trimming: 5 bases; J trimming: 11 bases; junction bases outside the gene matches: 9. This CDR3 contains 13 residues. Germline loops: CDR1 LNHDA, CDR2 SQIVND (reference sequence). The CDR3 loop reads CASSSRDRDWAFF. The CDR3 region has the DNA TGTGCCAGTAGTTCCCGGGACAGGGATTGGGCTTTCTTT.

The V call is TRBV20-1, the J call TRBJ1-1; 9 bases map to TRBD1. This CDR3 is built from 13 residues. The junction had 2 bases not matched to a gene; V was cut back by 3 bases and J by 3 bases. CDR1 DFQATT and CDR2 SNEGSKA come from the germline V gene (reference sequence). CDR3 residues: CSASDRGYTEAFF. Written as DNA, the CDR3 is TGCAGTGCTAGTGACAGGGGGTACACTGAAGCTTTCTTT.

The chain has TRBV7-3 and TRBJ1-6; no reliable D call. The CDR3 is 15 residues long. The germline V and J ends were trimmed by 1 base and 6 bases, with 10 bases remaining between them. The germline CDR1 and CDR2 sequences are SGHTA and FQGTGA. The DNA of the CDR3 is TGTGCCAGCAGCTTAAACGGCGGGAGTAATTCACCCCTCCACTTT. It specifies CASSLNGGSNSPLHF.

With regard to this clone: Other nucleotide sequences in the sample specify the same CDR3. The genes are TRBV7-2 and TRBJ2-3; TRBD2 matches 14 bases. The germline V gene encodes CDR1 SGHTA and CDR2 FQGNSA. V trimming: 1 base; J trimming: 5 bases; junction bases outside the gene matches: 2. CDR3 size: 16 residues. The CDR3 protein is CASSLGLAGGQDTQYF. Here the CDR3 DNA reads TGTGCCAGCAGCTTAGGACTAGCGGGGGGGCAAGATACGCAGTATTTT.

This chain joins TRBV7-2 and TRBJ1-2, with 7 nucleotides matching TRBD1. V gave up 5 bases and J gave up 4 bases; unmatched junction bases: 22. This CDR3 is built from 19 residues. Germline V gives CDR1 SGHTA, CDR2 FQGNSA. The CDR3 DNA follows: TGTGCCAGCAGCAAATTTTTCACAGGGGCAGGGGCCCTAGGCTATGGCTACACCTTC. Translating gives CASSKFFTGAGALGYGYTF.

The chain employs TRBV7-2 and TRBJ2-2; no clear D gene. The ends were cut back, 1 base at V and 1 base at J, with 7 bases in the middle. This CDR3 is built from 15 residues. CDR1 is SGHTA and CDR2 is FQGNSA in the germline V gene. The CDR3 spells CASSLVYGNTGELFF. The CDR3 DNA follows: TGTGCCAGCAGCTTAGTTTACGGGAACACCGGGGAGCTGTTTTTT.

The CDR3 nucleotides are TGTGCCACCAGTGATTCTCAGGCACCCAACACTGAAGCTTTCTTT. Its translation is CATSDSQAPNTEAFF. The rearrangement joins TRBV24-1 to TRBJ1-1; no firm D call. From germline, CDR1 is KGHDR and CDR2 SFDVKD. Trimming took 2 bases from V and 2 from J, leaving 11 bases between them. The CDR3 extends over 15 amino acids.

V usage is TRBV28 and J usage is TRBJ2-3; possibly TRBD2 for D (6 bases). Trimming took 1 base from V and 3 from J, leaving 23 bases between them. CDR3 size: 19 residues. In germline, CDR1 is MDHEN, CDR2 SYDVKM. CDR3 region: CASSLLGGTVTLNTDTQYF. In DNA form, the CDR3 reads TGTGCCAGCAGTTTATTAGGAGGGACCGTCACCCTAAATACAGATACGCAGTATTTT.

The J gene is TRBJ2-3, the V gene TRBV4-2; TRBD2 matches at 9 bases. This CDR3 has 14 residues. Germline CDR1 LGHNA, CDR2 YNFKEQ. V lost 5 bases and J lost 5; bases outside the gene matches: 5. The CDR3 bases are TGTGCCAGCAGCGGCGGGGGGGCGGTAGATACGCAGTATTTT. The encoded protein is CASSGGGAVDTQYF.

The rearrangement joins TRBV2 to TRBJ2-5; 11 bases align to TRBD1. Germline CDR1 reads SNHLY; CDR2 reads FYNNEI. The length of the CDR3 is 14 residues. The J segment lost 8 bases and the V segment lost 7 bases, leaving 9 bases of the junction unmatched. Here the CDR3 reads CASTTGTGGITQYF. The CDR3 DNA follows: TGTGCCAGCACCACGGGGACAGGGGGGATAACCCAGTACTTC.

The J gene is TRBJ2-5, the V gene TRBV3-1 (or the pseudogene TRBV3-2), with D possibly matching TRBD2 (5 bases). Germline-derived CDR1 and CDR2 are LGHDT and YNNKEL (reference sequence). Trimming removed 1 base from V and 1 base from J, with 7 bases in between. This CDR3 is built from 14 residues. DNA of the CDR3: TGTGCCAGCAGCCAAGGGCTAGCCCAAGAGACCCAGTACTTC. As protein: CASSQGLAQETQYF.

This chain uses TRBV19 with TRBJ2-1; 9 bases align to TRBD1. With V trimmed by 7 bases and J by 7 bases, 8 bases remained unmatched. The CDR3 loop spans 14 amino acids. Per germline, CDR1 LNHDA and CDR2 SQIVND (reference sequence). CDR3 coding DNA: TGTGCCAGTACCCCTCGGACAGGGGCTAATGAGCAGTTCTTC. Translating it yields CASTPRTGANEQFF.

V usage is TRBV29-1 and J usage is TRBJ1-2; 10 bases map to TRBD1. This CDR3 is 13 amino acids long. Germline V gene lookup returns CDR1 SQVTM and CDR2 ANQGSEA. The J segment lost 3 bases and the V segment lost 7 bases, leaving 5 bases of the junction unmatched. The CDR3 DNA follows: TGCAGCGATCGACAGGGGGCCGACTATGGCTACACCTTC. The encoded protein is CSDRQGADYGYTF.

CDR3 loop: CASSSGGLNTEAFF. CDR3 nucleotide sequence: TGTGCCAGCAGTTCTGGGGGCCTGAACACTGAAGCTTTCTTT. The genes are TRBV2 and TRBJ1-1; D is possibly TRBD1 (6 bases). V lost 5 bases to trimming and J lost 0 bases, with 10 bases between them. Germline V CDR1 and CDR2: SNHLY, FYNNEI. The CDR3 is made up of 14 amino acids.

This clone was seen a single time. The chain is built from TRBV5-1 and TRBJ1-2; possibly TRBD1 for D (6 bases). Trimming took 0 bases from V and 4 from J, leaving 10 bases between them. Germline V gene data show CDR1 as SGHRS and CDR2 as YFSETQ. The CDR3 is made up of 14 amino acids. Here the CDR3 DNA reads TGCGCCAGCAGCTTGGATGGGGGCGGCTATGGCTACACCTTC. Translation gives CASSLDGGGYGYTF.

V is TRBV19 and J is TRBJ1-1; D might be TRBD1 (5 bases). The V gene lost 8 bases and the J gene lost 3 bases, with 13 bases spanning the gap. The CDR3 runs to 13 residues. From germline, CDR1 is LNHDA and CDR2 SQIVND (reference sequence). The CDR3 protein is CASHSGVDTEAFF. In nucleotides, the CDR3 is TGTGCCAGTCATTCGGGGGTCGACACTGAAGCTTTCTTT.